This T cell receptor beta chain came from a study of post-analysis software for immune sequencing data. Study-wide findings and caveats: Under F measure analysis, samples from one preparation batch co-clustered strongly.

This clonotype was seen only a few times. The antigen is not known. Unique molecular identifiers had been added to the TCR beta cDNA libraries. When 1 to 10 million T cells were used, they gave approximately 530,000 cDNA molecules. TCRdb re-derived calls from the PCR reads in MiXCR, one entry per CDR3 protein. In the table there are 450,000 to 650,000 distinct CDR3 sequences, roughly 46% of which are singletons. Source material: blood. The clonotype comes from a girl aged 5 to 17 with multiple sclerosis.

CDR3 DNA: TGTGCCATCATGGCGGAAAACTATGGCTACACCTTC. Residues: CAIMAENYGYTF. V and J are TRBV10-3 and TRBJ1-2; D is ambiguous. CDR1 ENHRY and CDR2 SYGVKD come from the germline V gene. V was shortened by 7 bases and J by 2 bases, with 8 bases between the two germline ends. The CDR3 contains 12 residues.